This TCR beta chain was observed in a study of radiation and T cells in renal cell carcinoma. The assay was immunoSEQ multiplex PCR, and TCRdb's table has in-frame clones only and misses some. The sample records more than 8,000 clones, about 60% being singletons. Germline CDR1 is LGHNA and CDR2 is YSLEER. This CDR3 spans 14 amino acids. The germline V and J ends were trimmed by 4 bases and 2 bases, with 8 bases remaining between them. Findings of the study overall: Top tumor clonotypes rose in blood 2 weeks post-radiation, then contracted.

As regards this clone: Its cognate antigen is unknown.

Treatment defined: 15 Gy SBRT to primary tumor, nephrectomy 4 weeks later. The specimen comprised tumor tissue, sampled from a patient whose treatment included radiotherapy and nephrectomy. The receptor was derived from a man aged 55-75 years with renal cell carcinoma. The chain is built from TRBV4-3 and TRBJ2-2; D not resolved. The CDR3 sequence is CASSLSSNTGELFF. The CDR3 DNA reads as TGCGCCAGCAGCCTTAGCAGTAACACCGGGGAGCTGTTTTTT.